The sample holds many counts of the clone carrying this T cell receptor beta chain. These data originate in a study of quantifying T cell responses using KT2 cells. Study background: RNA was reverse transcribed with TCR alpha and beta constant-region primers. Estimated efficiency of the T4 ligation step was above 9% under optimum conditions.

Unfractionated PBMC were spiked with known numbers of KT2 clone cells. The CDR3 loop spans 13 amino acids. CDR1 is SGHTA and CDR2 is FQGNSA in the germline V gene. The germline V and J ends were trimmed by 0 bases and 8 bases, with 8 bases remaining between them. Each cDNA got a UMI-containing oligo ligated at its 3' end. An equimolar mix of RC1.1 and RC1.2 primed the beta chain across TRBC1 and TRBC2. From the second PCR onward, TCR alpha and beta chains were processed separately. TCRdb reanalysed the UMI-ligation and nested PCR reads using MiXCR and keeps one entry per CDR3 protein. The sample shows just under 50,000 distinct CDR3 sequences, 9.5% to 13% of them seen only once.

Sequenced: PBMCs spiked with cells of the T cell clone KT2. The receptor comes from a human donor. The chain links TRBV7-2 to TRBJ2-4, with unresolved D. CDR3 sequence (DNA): TGTGCCAGCAGCTTAGCGCAGCAGGACATTCAGTACTTC. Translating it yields CASSLAQQDIQYF.